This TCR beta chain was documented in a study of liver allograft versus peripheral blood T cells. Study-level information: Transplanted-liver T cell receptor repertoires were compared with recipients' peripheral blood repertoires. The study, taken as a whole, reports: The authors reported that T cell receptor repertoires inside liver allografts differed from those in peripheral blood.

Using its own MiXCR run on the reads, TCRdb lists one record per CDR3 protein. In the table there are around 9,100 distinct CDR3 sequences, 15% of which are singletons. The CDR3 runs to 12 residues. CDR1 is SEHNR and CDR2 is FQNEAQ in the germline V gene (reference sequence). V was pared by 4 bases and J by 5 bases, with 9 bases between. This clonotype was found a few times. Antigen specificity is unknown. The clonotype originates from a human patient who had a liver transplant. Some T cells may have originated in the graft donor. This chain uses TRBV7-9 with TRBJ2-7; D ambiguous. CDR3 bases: TGTGCCAGCAGCTGGGTCGGAAACGAGCAGTACTTC. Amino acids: CASSWVGNEQYF.